This is a list of T cell receptor beta chains from one sample in a study of T cells in Graves' hyperthyroidism and ophthalmopathy. TCRdb redid the calling of the multiplex PCR reads with MiXCR, one entry per CDR3 protein. The table includes hundreds of thousands of distinct CDR3 sequences, less than 15% detected once. Sequencing was performed on blood. These TCRs come from a woman aged 18-29 years with Graves' hyperthyroidism. The CDR3 runs from the conserved cysteine through the conserved F or W. Each record gives: CDR3 length, V gene, D gene, clone size, J gene, CDR3 DNA, CDR3 protein. A D gene is named only where the DNA matches it firmly. Some rows mark clone size as missing; the rest say once, few, many or name a class of expanded clone.

>15|TRBV4-2|.|few|TRBJ1-4
TGTGCCAGCAGCCAAGCTAGGGGGGTGGAAGAAAAACTGTTTTTT
CASSQARGVEEKLFF
>13|TRBV9|.|few|TRBJ1-4
TGTGCCAGCCAGGGACCAACTAATGAAAAACTGTTTTTT
CASQGPTNEKLFF
>14|TRBV5-6|.|few|TRBJ2-2
TGTGCCAGCAGCCTCCCGCCGGACACCGGGGAGCTGTTTTTT
CASSLPPDTGELFF
>15|TRBV28|TRBD1|many|TRBJ2-1
TGTGCCAGCAGTAAACCGGGACAGAGGGCGAATGAGCAGTTCTTC
CASSKPGQRANEQFF
>12|TRBV29-1|.|many|TRBJ1-2
TGCAGTGGGGGGTCAGGCACGGAGGGCTACACCTTC
CSGGSGTEGYTF
>14|TRBV6-1|.|many|TRBJ1-4
TGTGCCATAACGGACCCTCCGGCGACTGAAAAACTGTTTTTT
CAITDPPATEKLFF
>13|TRBV14|.|few|TRBJ1-6
TGTGCCAGCTCCGGGGACTTAAATTCACCCCTCCACTTT
CASSGDLNSPLHF
>13|TRBV29-1|.|many|TRBJ1-2
TGCAGCGTTTCCCGGGTGGGAGGCTATGGCTACACCTTC
CSVSRVGGYGYTF
>15|TRBV7-3|.|many|TRBJ2-3
TGTGCCAGCAGCTTAGGCGGGCTTAACACAGATACGCAGTATTTT
CASSLGGLNTDTQYF
>16|TRBV12-3/TRBV12-4|.|many|TRBJ2-1
TGTGCCAGCAGGGTAAGGGGGGGGGCCCTGGTCAATGAGCAGTTCTTC
CASRVRGGALVNEQFF
>14|TRBV18|.|many|TRBJ2-5
TGTGCCAGCTCACCACCCTCACTGCAAGAGACCCAGTACTTC
CASSPPSLQETQYF
>15|TRBV10-3|TRBD1|many|TRBJ2-7
TGTGCCATCAGTGCAGGCGGGACAGGGGTCTACGAGCAGTACTTC
CAISAGGTGVYEQYF
>11|TRBV30|.|many|TRBJ2-7
TGTGCCTGGAGTAGGGGTTCCGAGCAGTACTTC
CAWSRGSEQYF
>13|TRBV12-3/TRBV12-4|.|many|TRBJ2-2
TGTGCCAGCAGTCCCTGGCTGGGCGGGGAGCTGTTTTTT
CASSPWLGGELFF
>11|TRBV9|.|.|TRBJ2-1
TGTGCCAGCAGCCTATGGGGTGAGCAGTTCTTC
CASSLWGEQFF
>14|TRBV7-3|.|many|TRBJ2-2
TGTGCCAGCAGCCCCGGGACCGAGGGCGGGGAGCTGTTTTTT
CASSPGTEGGELFF
>13|TRBV20-1|.|many|TRBJ2-2
TGCAGTGCTAGAGTGGCGAACACCGGGGAGCTGTTTTTT
CSARVANTGELFF
>16|TRBV11-2|TRBD2|many|TRBJ2-1
TGTGCCAGCAGCGTACAACTAGCGGGACAATATACCCAGCAGTTCTTC
CASSVQLAGQYTQQFF
>15|TRBV27|TRBD2|.|TRBJ2-2
TGTGCCAGCAGATCCGGGACTAGCGGTACCGGGGAGCTGTTTTTT
CASRSGTSGTGELFF
>15|TRBV6-1|.|many|TRBJ1-1
TGTGCCACCAAATTTCCCCCTCCAGGGCCCACTGAAGCTTTCTTT
CATKFPPPGPTEAFF
>16|TRBV5-1|.|.|TRBJ1-4
TGCGCCAGCAGGGAAAAGCAGGGGACAACTAATGAAAAACTGTTTTTT
CASREKQGTTNEKLFF
>13|TRBV20-1|.|.|TRBJ2-7
TGCAGTGCTACCATGGGCGGTAGTTACGAGCAGTACTTC
CSATMGGSYEQYF
>14|TRBV6-1|.|many|TRBJ2-7
TGTGCCAGCAGTCCCGAGGGGTTCGCCTACGAGCAGTACTTC
CASSPEGFAYEQYF
>14|TRBV7-9|.|few|TRBJ1-1
TGTGCCAGCAGCTTAGTGCAGGGTACCCTCGAAGCTTTCTTT
CASSLVQGTLEAFF
>17|TRBV28|.|many|TRBJ1-1
TGTGCCAGTGGCTCCGCAGACAGTTGGTACCTGAACACTGAAGCTTTCTTT
CASGSADSWYLNTEAFF
>14|TRBV6-2/TRBV6-3|.|many|TRBJ2-1
TGTGCCACCTCAGGGTGGGGGGCTTACAATGAGCAGTTCTTC
CATSGWGAYNEQFF
>16|TRBV15|TRBD2|many|TRBJ2-1
TGTGCCACCAGCAGAGGGACTAGCGGATCTTACAATGAGCAGTTCTTC
CATSRGTSGSYNEQFF
>14|TRBV12-3/TRBV12-4|TRBD1|.|TRBJ1-2
TGTGCCAGCAGTCCTGGACAGGGGGCGCGAGGCTACACCTTC
CASSPGQGARGYTF
>13|TRBV10-3|.|.|TRBJ1-2
TGTGCCAGCACACCCCATGATGACTATGGCTACACCTTC
CASTPHDDYGYTF
>15|TRBV5-6|.|many|TRBJ1-1
TGTGCCAGCAGCTCGATATCATCGGGGAACACTGAAGCTTTCTTT
CASSSISSGNTEAFF
>14|TRBV30|TRBD1|many|TRBJ1-3
TGTGCCTGGAAAGTCAGGGGGCTCGGAAACACCATATATTTT
CAWKVRGLGNTIYF
>11|TRBV3-1|.|.|TRBJ2-1
TGTGCCAGCAGCCAATCCGAGGCGCAGTTCTTC
CASSQSEAQFF
>14|TRBV27|.|many|TRBJ1-1
TGTGCCAGCAGTCCCCGGTTCATGAACACTGAAGCTTTCTTT
CASSPRFMNTEAFF
>14|TRBV7-9|.|many|TRBJ2-7
TGTGCCAGCAGCCTCGGGACGGAACGTTACGAGCAGTACTTC
CASSLGTERYEQYF
>17|TRBV28|TRBD1|few|TRBJ1-4
TGTGCCAGCAGTTTAGGGGAAGGGGGCGGAAGTATTGAAAAACTGTTTTTT
CASSLGEGGGSIEKLFF
>17|TRBV12-3/TRBV12-4|.|many|TRBJ1-2
TGTGCCAGCAGTTTAGGAGGGGCCAGGAGGGCTAACTATGGCTACACCTTC
CASSLGGARRANYGYTF
>13|TRBV20-1|.|many|TRBJ2-7
TGCAGTGCTAGAGAGGCGGGTACCGACGAGCAGTACTTC
CSAREAGTDEQYF
>14|TRBV28|.|many|TRBJ1-4
TGTGCCAGCAGTTTTGAGGGGCTCAATGAAAAACTGTTTTTT
CASSFEGLNEKLFF
>14|TRBV20-1|.|many|TRBJ2-1
TGCAGTGCCGTAGCGGAGCCCTCCTACAATGAGCAGTTCTTC
CSAVAEPSYNEQFF
>14|TRBV20-1|.|many|TRBJ1-2
TGCAGTGCTAGCCGACCCATAGGGGGGGATGGCTACACCTTC
CSASRPIGGDGYTF
>15|TRBV7-2|.|few|TRBJ2-2
TGTGCCAGCAGCCCAACTGGGGATTTTTCCGGGGAGCTGTTTTTT
CASSPTGDFSGELFF
>14|TRBV3-1|.|many|TRBJ1-4
TGTGCCAGCAGCCTCCCCGGTGAGGGTGAAAAACTGTTTTTT
CASSLPGEGEKLFF
>14|TRBV20-1|.|many|TRBJ1-1
TGCAGTGCTAGAGAGAATTGGGCGAACACTGAAGCTTTCTTT
CSARENWANTEAFF
>14|TRBV28|.|many|TRBJ1-6
TGTGCCAGCAATAGTTTTCTGGGTAATTCACCCCTCCACTTT
CASNSFLGNSPLHF
>14|TRBV5-4|TRBD1|few|TRBJ1-2
TGTGCCAGCAGCTTAAAGGGACAGGGGGCTGGCTACACCTTC
CASSLKGQGAGYTF
>12|TRBV28|.|many|TRBJ2-1
TGTGCCAGCAGTTTGGGGGATGAGGAGCAGTTCTTC
CASSLGDEEQFF
>14|TRBV7-9|.|many|TRBJ2-1
TGTGCCAGCAGCCCTCTCCGACTGGTAGATGGGCAGTTCTTC
CASSPLRLVDGQFF
>15|TRBV10-3|.|.|TRBJ2-2
TGTGCCATCTCGGGCCAGGGGGGGAACACCGGGGAGCTGTTTTTT
CAISGQGGNTGELFF
>15|TRBV7-9|.|many|TRBJ2-5
TGTGCCAGCAGCTTAGGGAGACAGCTCCAAGAGACCCAGTACTTC
CASSLGRQLQETQYF
>15|TRBV18|TRBD1|many|TRBJ1-2
TGTGCCAGCTCACCACGAACCGGGACAGACTATGGCTACACCTTC
CASSPRTGTDYGYTF
>17|TRBV3-1|TRBD2|.|TRBJ2-1
TGTGCCAGCAGCCAAGTGCTAGCGGGGGGGCGTAGGAATGAGCAGTTCTTC
CASSQVLAGGRRNEQFF
>15|TRBV6-6|.|many|TRBJ1-2
TGTGCCAGCAGTTACTCTGCGGGTGCTAACTATGGCTACACCTTC
CASSYSAGANYGYTF
>15|TRBV2|.|many|TRBJ1-5
TGTGCCAGCAGTGAAGTGGGGCGGAACAATCAGCCCCAGCATTTT
CASSEVGRNNQPQHF
>13|TRBV7-8|.|many|TRBJ1-2
TGTGCCAGCAGCCCGGACACAGCCTATGGCTACACCTTC
CASSPDTAYGYTF
>15|TRBV12-3/TRBV12-4|.|few|TRBJ1-2
TGTGCCAGCAGTTGGGATTTTGGAGACCTATATGGCTACACCTTC
CASSWDFGDLYGYTF
>15|TRBV28|.|many|TRBJ2-2
TGTGCCAGCAGTTTTTTTGGAGGGGGCACCGGGGAGCTGTTTTTT
CASSFFGGGTGELFF
>14|TRBV5-4|.|.|TRBJ1-2
TGTGCCAGCAGCTTGGAGGCAGGGATCGGAGGCTACACCTTC
CASSLEAGIGGYTF